These T cell receptor beta chains were read from a single sample in a study of T cells after posttransplantation cyclophosphamide. Clones were read by immunoSEQ multiplex PCR, and TCRdb kept only the in-frame ones, dropping some. Among some 61,000 clones listed, 80% to 95% were seen once. Sequenced: PBMCs. These receptors all come from a woman in her 30s in good health and a related stem cell transplant donor. Each CDR3 is given with its conserved first and last residue. A D gene is named only where the DNA matches it firmly. Not every row has a clone size; where given, it reads once, few, many or a size class.

clone_size: NA
d_call: NA
v_call: TRBV19
j_call: TRBJ1-1
cdr3_nt: TGTGCCAGTAGTAGGGACTTCGGGGACACTGAAGCTTTCTTT
cdr3_aa: CASSRDFGDTEAFF

clone_size: NA
d_call: TRBD1
v_call: TRBV10-3
j_call: TRBJ2-7
cdr3_nt: TGTGCCATCAGAGGGACAGTCCTCCACTCCTACGAGCAGTACTTC
cdr3_aa: CAIRGTVLHSYEQYF

clone_size: NA
d_call: TRBD1
v_call: TRBV27
j_call: TRBJ1-2
cdr3_nt: TGTGCCAGCAGTCTGTACTCACCCACAGGGGTCAACTATGGCTACACCTTC
cdr3_aa: CASSLYSPTGVNYGYTF

clone_size: NA
d_call: NA
v_call: TRBV7-2
j_call: TRBJ2-3
cdr3_nt: TGTGCCAGCAGCCTCCTAGCGAACCCTACAGATACGCAGTATTTT
cdr3_aa: CASSLLANPTDTQYF

clone_size: once
d_call: TRBD1
v_call: TRBV13
j_call: TRBJ1-1
cdr3_nt: TGTGCCAGCAGCTACGACAGGGTGGACACTGAAGCTTTCTTT
cdr3_aa: CASSYDRVDTEAFF

clone_size: NA
d_call: TRBD1
v_call: TRBV29-1
j_call: TRBJ2-3
cdr3_nt: TGCAGCGCCCAGGACAGGGCAGTCGGTACGCAGTATTTT
cdr3_aa: CSAQDRAVGTQYF

clone_size: NA
d_call: NA
v_call: TRBV5-6
j_call: TRBJ1-2
cdr3_nt: TGTGCCAGCAGCATTGAGAAGTGGGGAGGCTACACCTTC
cdr3_aa: CASSIEKWGGYTF

clone_size: NA
d_call: NA
v_call: TRBV5-5
j_call: TRBJ1-1
cdr3_nt: TGTGCCAGCAGCTTGCGAGGCCAGATGAACACTGAAGCTTTCTTT
cdr3_aa: CASSLRGQMNTEAFF

clone_size: once
d_call: NA
v_call: TRBV6-1
j_call: TRBJ1-6
cdr3_nt: TGTGCCAGCAGACGCGTAATCAATTCACCCCTCCACTTT
cdr3_aa: CASRRVINSPLHF

clone_size: few
d_call: NA
v_call: TRBV4-3
j_call: TRBJ2-1
cdr3_nt: TGCGCCAGCAGCCAAGAGGGTACAGACCCTTACAATGAGCAGTTCTTC
cdr3_aa: CASSQEGTDPYNEQFF

clone_size: NA
d_call: TRBD1
v_call: TRBV9
j_call: TRBJ1-2
cdr3_nt: TGTGCCAGCAGCGTTAGACAGGGACCTAACTATGGCTACACCTTC
cdr3_aa: CASSVRQGPNYGYTF

clone_size: NA
d_call: NA
v_call: TRBV7-2
j_call: TRBJ2-5
cdr3_nt: TGTGCCAGCAGCTCCCGACCGACGAGCATCCAAGAGACCCAGTACTTC
cdr3_aa: CASSSRPTSIQETQYF

clone_size: NA
d_call: TRBD2
v_call: TRBV5-5
j_call: TRBJ2-7
cdr3_nt: TGTGCCAGCAGCGCCGATTGGCTAGCGGGCTACGAGCAGTACTTC
cdr3_aa: CASSADWLAGYEQYF